This TCR beta chain derives from a study of CD4 T cells in relation to SARS-CoV-2 and coronaviruses. In the study overall: Convalescent donors were aged roughly 21 to 72, with median around 40 years.

For this clone: What it binds is unknown.

This CDR3 is built from 14 residues. V was clipped by 2 bases and J by 4 bases; unmatched bases: 3. Germline CDR1 and CDR2: MGHRA and YSYEKL. Naive and memory CD4+ T cells were cultured with CEF, then survey-sequenced. Produced via immunoSEQ multiplex PCR; TCRdb's table is partial and in-frame only. The repertoire includes some 44,000 clones, 82% of them detected once, and approximately 1.5% sits in the top ten. The specimen was naive CD4+ T cells from PBMCs, cultured in vitro. Subset specified: naive CD4+ T cells isolated by negative enrichment. The chain recombines TRBV4-1 with TRBJ2-5; 8 nucleotides line up with TRBD2. This receptor was taken from an adult with COVID-19. CDR3 sequence reads: CASSQSGTRETQYF. The CDR3 region has the DNA TGCGCCAGCAGCCAATCCGGGACTAGAGAGACCCAGTACTTC.